The clone carrying this T cell receptor (beta chain) was counted a few times. Antigen specificity is unknown. Researchers reported that TCR beta cDNA libraries carried unique molecular identifiers. TCRdb reanalysed the PCR reads using MiXCR and keeps one entry per CDR3 protein. The sample records hundreds of thousands of distinct CDR3 sequences, approximately 38% being singletons. The data belong to a study of post-analysis software for immune sequencing data. Study outcomes and limitations: Patients used roughly five TRBV segments, including TRBV5-6, TRBV5-1 and TRBV20-1, more often than controls.

The CDR3 totals 14 residues. Germline CDR1 MDHEN, CDR2 SYDVKM. V shed 5 bases and J 5 bases; nucleotides not matched to a gene: 6. The genes are TRBV28 and TRBJ1-1; 9 nucleotides match TRBD1. The receptor comes from a girl aged 2 to 9 with multiple sclerosis. Sequencing was carried out using blood. DNA of the CDR3: TGTGCCAGCAGTGGGAGACAGGGGGGGACTGAAGCTTTCTTT. Translated: CASSGRQGGTEAFF.